The entry below describes one T cell receptor beta chain. Produced via immunoSEQ multiplex PCR; TCRdb's table is partial and in-frame only. The sample has 65,000 to 75,000 clones; about three quarters are singletons. The data stem from a study of T cell responses to AZD1222 COVID-19 vaccine. Germline CDR1 reads SGHAT; CDR2 reads FQNNGV. Trimming removed 2 bases at V and 6 bases at J, with 19 bases between. This CDR3 is 16 amino acids long. The sequencing here drew on peripheral blood, taken 28 days after the second AZD1222 dose. The clonotype originates from an adult who received the AZD1222 COVID-19 vaccine. The chain couples TRBV11-2 to TRBJ1-2; D remains ambiguous. CDR3 loop: CASSLHEGIALNGYTF. CDR3 coding DNA: TGTGCCAGCAGCTTACACGAGGGAATTGCATTGAATGGCTACACCTTC.